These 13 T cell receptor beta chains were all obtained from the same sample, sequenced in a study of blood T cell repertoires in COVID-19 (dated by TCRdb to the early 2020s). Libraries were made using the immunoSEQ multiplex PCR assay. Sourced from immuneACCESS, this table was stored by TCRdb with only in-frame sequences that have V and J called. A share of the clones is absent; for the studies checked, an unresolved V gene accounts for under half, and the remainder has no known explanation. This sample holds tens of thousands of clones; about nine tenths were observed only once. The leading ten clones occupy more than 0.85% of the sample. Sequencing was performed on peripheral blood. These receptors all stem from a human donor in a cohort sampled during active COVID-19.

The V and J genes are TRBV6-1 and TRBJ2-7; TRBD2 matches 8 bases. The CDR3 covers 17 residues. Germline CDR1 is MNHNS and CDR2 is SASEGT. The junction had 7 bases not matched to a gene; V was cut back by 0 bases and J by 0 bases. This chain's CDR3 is CASSEAYGGVISYEQYF. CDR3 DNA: TGTGCCAGCAGTGAAGCGTACGGGGGGGTGATCTCCTACGAGCAGTACTTC.

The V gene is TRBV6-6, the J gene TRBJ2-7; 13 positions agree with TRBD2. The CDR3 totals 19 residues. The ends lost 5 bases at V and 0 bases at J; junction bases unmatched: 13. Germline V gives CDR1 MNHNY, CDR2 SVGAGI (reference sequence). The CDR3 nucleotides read TGTGCCAGCAGTCCCCGACCCCCGACTAGCGGGAGGACCTCCTACGAGCAGTACTTC. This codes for CASSPRPPTSGRTSYEQYF.

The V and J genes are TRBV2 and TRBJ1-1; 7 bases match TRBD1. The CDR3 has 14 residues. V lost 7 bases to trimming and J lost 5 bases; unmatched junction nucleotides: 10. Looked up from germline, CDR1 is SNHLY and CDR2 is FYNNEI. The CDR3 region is CASTPDRVGTEAFF. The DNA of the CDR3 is TGTGCCAGCACCCCCGACAGGGTCGGTACTGAAGCTTTCTTT.

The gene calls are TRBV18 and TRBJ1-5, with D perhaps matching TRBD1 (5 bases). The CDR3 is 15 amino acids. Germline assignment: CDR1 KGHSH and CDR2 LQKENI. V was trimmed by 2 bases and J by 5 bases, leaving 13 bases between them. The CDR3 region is CASSPFQGHDQPQHF. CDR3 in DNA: TGTGCCAGCTCACCATTCCAGGGCCACGATCAGCCCCAGCATTTT. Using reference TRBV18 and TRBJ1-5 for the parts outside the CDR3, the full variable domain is NAGVMQNPRHLVRRRGQEARLRCSPMKGHSHVYWYRQLPEEGLKFMVYLQKENIIDESGMPKERFSAEFPKEGPSILRIQQVVRGDSAAYFCASSPFQGHDQPQHFGDGTRLSIL.

The CDR3 nucleotides read TGTGCCAGCAGCCCCCTTAGCGGGAGGGTAGAGACCCAGTACTTC. Translated: CASSPLSGRVETQYF. The V and J genes are TRBV7-2 and TRBJ2-5; 11 bases fit TRBD2. The CDR3 consists of 15 residues. CDR1 and CDR2 from the germline V gene are SGHTA and FQGNSA. V was pared by 5 bases and J by 4 bases, with 6 bases of the junction left unmatched.

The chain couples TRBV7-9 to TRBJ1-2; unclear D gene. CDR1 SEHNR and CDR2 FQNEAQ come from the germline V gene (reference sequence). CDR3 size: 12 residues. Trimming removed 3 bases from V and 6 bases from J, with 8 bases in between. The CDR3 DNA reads TGTGCCAGCAGCTTTGGAGCGAATGGCTACACCTTC. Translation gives CASSFGANGYTF.

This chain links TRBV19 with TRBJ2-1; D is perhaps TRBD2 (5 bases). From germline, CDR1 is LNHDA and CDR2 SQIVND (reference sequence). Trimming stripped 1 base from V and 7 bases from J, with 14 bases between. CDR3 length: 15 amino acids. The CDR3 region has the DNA TGTGCCAGTAGTATAGTCCCCACGGGAACGAATGAGCAGTTCTTC. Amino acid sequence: CASSIVPTGTNEQFF. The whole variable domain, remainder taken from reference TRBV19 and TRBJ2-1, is DGGITQSPKYLFRKEGQNVTLSCEQNLNHDAMYWYRQDPGQGLRLIYYSQIVNDFQKGDIAEGYSVSREKKESFPLTVTSAQKNPTAFYLCASSIVPTGTNEQFFGPGTRLTVL.

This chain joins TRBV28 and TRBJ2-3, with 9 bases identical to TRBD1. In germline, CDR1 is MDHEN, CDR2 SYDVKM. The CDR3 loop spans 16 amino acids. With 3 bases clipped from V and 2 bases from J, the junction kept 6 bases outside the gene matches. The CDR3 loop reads CASSLIQGASTDTQYF. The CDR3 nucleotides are TGTGCCAGCAGTTTGATACAGGGGGCGTCCACAGATACGCAGTATTTT.

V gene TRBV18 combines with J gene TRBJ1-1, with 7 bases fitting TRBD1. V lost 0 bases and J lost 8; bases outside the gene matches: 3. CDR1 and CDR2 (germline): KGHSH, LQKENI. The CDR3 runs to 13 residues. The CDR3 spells CASSPPDREEAFF. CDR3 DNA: TGTGCCAGCTCACCACCCGACAGGGAAGAAGCTTTCTTT.

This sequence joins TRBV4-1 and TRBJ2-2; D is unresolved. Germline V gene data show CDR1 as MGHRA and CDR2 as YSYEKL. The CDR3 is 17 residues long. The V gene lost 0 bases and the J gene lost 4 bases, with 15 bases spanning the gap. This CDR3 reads CASSQDPGRSGTGELFF. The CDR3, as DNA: TGCGCCAGCAGCCAAGACCCCGGAAGGAGTGGCACCGGGGAGCTGTTTTTT.

The CDR3 spells CASSANGEKQFF. CDR3 DNA: TGCGCCAGCAGTGCCAACGGGGAGAAACAGTTCTTC. The chain joins TRBV10-1 to TRBJ2-1; D perhaps matches TRBD2 (5 bases). The CDR3 is made up of 12 amino acids. The V end lost 4 bases, the J end lost 13 bases, and 14 bases lay between the germline ends. The germline V gene encodes CDR1 WNHNN and CDR2 SYGVQD (reference sequence).

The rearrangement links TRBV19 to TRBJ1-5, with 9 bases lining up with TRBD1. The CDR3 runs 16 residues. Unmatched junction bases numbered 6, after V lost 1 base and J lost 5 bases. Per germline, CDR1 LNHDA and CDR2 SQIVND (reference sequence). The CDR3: CASSIVGTGTDQPQHF. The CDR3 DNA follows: TGTGCCAGTAGTATAGTGGGGACAGGGACCGATCAGCCCCAGCATTTT. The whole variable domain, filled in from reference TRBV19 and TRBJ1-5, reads DGGITQSPKYLFRKEGQNVTLSCEQNLNHDAMYWYRQDPGQGLRLIYYSQIVNDFQKGDIAEGYSVSREKKESFPLTVTSAQKNPTAFYLCASSIVGTGTDQPQHFGDGTRLSIL.

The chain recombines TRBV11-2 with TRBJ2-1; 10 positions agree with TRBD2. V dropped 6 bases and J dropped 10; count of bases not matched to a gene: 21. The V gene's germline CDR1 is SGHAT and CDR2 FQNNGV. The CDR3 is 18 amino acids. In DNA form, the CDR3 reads TGTGCCAGCAGAGGACCGTCCCCGACTAGCGGGTATATAGCCGAGCAGTTCTTC. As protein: CASRGPSPTSGYIAEQFF.